This T cell receptor (beta chain) derives from a study of blood T cell repertoires in COVID-19. Study context: Acute-phase and convalescent COVID-19 samples originated in the United States, Italy and Spain. Sample material is recorded as cDNA or gDNA derived from T cells, B-cell-depleted T cells, or PBMCs.

V was clipped by 6 bases and J by 3 bases; unmatched bases: 6. The CDR3 has 15 amino acids. Germline V gene lookup returns CDR1 ENHRY and CDR2 SYGVKD. Original analysis: Counts of nucleated cells, estimated from reference gene primer amplification, were obtained. This table comes from immunoSEQ multiplex PCR, and its TCRdb copy is limited to in-frame clones, with some not included. The V and J calls and clone size were taken over from that table, and D and trimming were inferred from the DNA. Seen here are fewer than 250,000 clones, 88% observed once, and the top ten hold less than 3%. The sample taken for sequencing was peripheral blood. The receptor was derived from a woman aged 55-70 years with acute or convalescent COVID-19. V gene TRBV10-3 combines with J gene TRBJ1-3, with 9 bases that match TRBD1. The CDR3, as DNA: TGTGCCATCAGCCATACAGGGGGCCGTGGAAACACCATATATTTT. Protein: CAISHTGGRGNTIYF.